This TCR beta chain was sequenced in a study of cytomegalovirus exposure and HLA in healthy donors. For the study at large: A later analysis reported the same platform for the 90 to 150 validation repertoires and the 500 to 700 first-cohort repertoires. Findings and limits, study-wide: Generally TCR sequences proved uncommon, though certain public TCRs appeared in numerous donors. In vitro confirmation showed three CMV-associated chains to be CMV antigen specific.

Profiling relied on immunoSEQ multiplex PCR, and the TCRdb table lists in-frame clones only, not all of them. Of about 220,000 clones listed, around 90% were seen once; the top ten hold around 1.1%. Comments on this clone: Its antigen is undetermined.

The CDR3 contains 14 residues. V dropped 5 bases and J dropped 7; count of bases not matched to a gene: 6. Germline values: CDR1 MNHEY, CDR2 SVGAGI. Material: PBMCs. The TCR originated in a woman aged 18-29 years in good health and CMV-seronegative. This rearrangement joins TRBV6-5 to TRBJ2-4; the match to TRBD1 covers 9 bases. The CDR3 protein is CASSPQGAWNIQYF. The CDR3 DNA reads TGTGCCAGCAGTCCACAGGGGGCTTGGAACATTCAGTACTTC.